This T cell receptor beta chain was sequenced in a study of T cell repertoires in cytomegalovirus infection. Deletions cut 6 bases from V and 8 bases from J, with 11 bases between. The CDR3 extends over 12 amino acids. The V gene's germline CDR1 is MNHEY and CDR2 SMNVEV (reference sequence). Via MiXCR, TCRdb re-called the reads, giving one row per CDR3 protein. The data contain 500,000 or so distinct CDR3 sequences, approximately 15% of them singletons. The sequence was obtained from a human donor in good health (CMV status not recorded). Some clones in this sample may be carry-over from other donors' samples. Sequences were obtained from CD8+ T cells from PBMCs. The V gene is TRBV27, the J gene TRBJ2-1; D uncertain. This CDR3 is CASSPDGYEQFF. The CDR3 nucleotides are TGTGCCAGCAGCCCGGATGGGTATGAGCAGTTCTTC.